A selection of T cell receptor beta chains follows, all from one sample in a study of a mutant IDH1 vaccine in newly diagnosed glioma. For these receptors, no antigen is known. Only in-frame clones appear in the TCRdb table, and some are missing; sequencing was by immunoSEQ multiplex PCR. The table has about 94,000 clones, roughly 91% seen once. This specimen consisted of PBMCs, obtained from a glioma patient whose treatment included an IDH1 peptide vaccine. Receptors were obtained from a woman between 45 and 65 years old with glioma. Both conserved end residues are part of each CDR3. A D gene is named only where the DNA matches it firmly. Not all rows give a size; the values are once, few, many and, for expanded clones, a class.

CDR3aa	CDR3nt	abundance	d_gene	v_gene	j_gene
CASSDFRLPEGTEAFF	TGTGCCAGCAGCGACTTTCGACTGCCGGAGGGCACTGAAGCTTTCTTT	.	.	TRBV9	TRBJ1-1
CATSRDRDPFYEQYF	TGTGCCACCAGCAGAGACCGGGACCCGTTCTACGAGCAGTACTTC	.	.	TRBV15	TRBJ2-7
CASSPLTGAHEQYF	TGTGCCAGCTCACCACTGACAGGGGCCCACGAGCAGTACTTC	.	TRBD1	TRBV18	TRBJ2-7
CASSLTPTVEGELFF	TGTGCCAGTAGTTTAACACCGACAGTCGAAGGGGAGCTGTTTTTT	once	.	TRBV19	TRBJ2-2
CASSSTPDRTIYGYTF	TGCGCCAGCAGCTCCACCCCGGACAGAACGATCTATGGCTACACCTTC	.	.	TRBV5-1	TRBJ1-2
CASSAHRLAGGRTYEQYF	TGTGCCAGCAGCGCACACCGCCTAGCGGGAGGGCGCACCTACGAGCAGTACTTC	few	TRBD2	TRBV7-8	TRBJ2-7
CSVDLVGGDEQYF	TGCAGCGTTGACCTGGTGGGGGGAGACGAGCAGTACTTC	.	.	TRBV29-1	TRBJ2-7
CASSLRPGLAGDTQYF	TGTGCCAGCAGCTTACGGCCGGGACTAGCGGGAGATACGCAGTATTTT	.	TRBD2	TRBV7-9	TRBJ2-3
CASPGQGRTEAFF	TGTGCCAGCCCGGGACAGGGGAGAACTGAAGCTTTCTTT	.	TRBD1	TRBV27	TRBJ1-1
CAWSKVLYYGYTF	TGTGCCTGGAGTAAGGTTTTATACTATGGCTACACCTTC	.	.	TRBV30	TRBJ1-2
CASSSSGRVSYEQYF	TGTGCCAGCAGCTCCAGCGGCAGAGTATCCTACGAGCAGTACTTC	.	.	TRBV7-9	TRBJ2-7